Shown below are 2 T cell receptor beta chains from a single sample sequenced in a study of CD8+ T cells in alopecia areata. Extracted RNA was reverse transcribed, and the resulting cDNA served as sequencing template. Profiling relied on immunoSEQ multiplex PCR, and the TCRdb table lists in-frame clones only, not all of them. The sample records about 180,000 clones, less than 80% being singletons. Specimen: CD8+ T cells sorted from blood, collected at week 0. These receptors were collected from a human donor with alopecia areata.

This sequence joins TRBV11-2 and TRBJ2-2; D might be TRBD1 (6 bases). The CDR3 runs to 18 residues. The germline CDR1 and CDR2 sequences are SGHAT and FQNNGV. V was trimmed by 4 bases and J by 6 bases, leaving 24 bases between them. CDR3 loop: CASSSIIQGPLIAGELFF. The CDR3 region has the DNA TGTGCCAGCAGCTCAATCATACAGGGCCCCCTCATCGCCGGGGAGCTGTTTTTT.

This clone was counted a few times. The chain couples TRBV10-3 to TRBJ2-1; D ambiguous. Trimming took off 0 bases at V and 5 bases at J, with 8 bases between the two ends. The CDR3 totals 14 residues. Germline V gene lookup returns CDR1 ENHRY and CDR2 SYGVKD. In DNA form, the CDR3 reads TGTGCCATCAGTGAGTCAGGGCGGCACAATGAGCAGTTCTTC. Its translation is CAISESGRHNEQFF.